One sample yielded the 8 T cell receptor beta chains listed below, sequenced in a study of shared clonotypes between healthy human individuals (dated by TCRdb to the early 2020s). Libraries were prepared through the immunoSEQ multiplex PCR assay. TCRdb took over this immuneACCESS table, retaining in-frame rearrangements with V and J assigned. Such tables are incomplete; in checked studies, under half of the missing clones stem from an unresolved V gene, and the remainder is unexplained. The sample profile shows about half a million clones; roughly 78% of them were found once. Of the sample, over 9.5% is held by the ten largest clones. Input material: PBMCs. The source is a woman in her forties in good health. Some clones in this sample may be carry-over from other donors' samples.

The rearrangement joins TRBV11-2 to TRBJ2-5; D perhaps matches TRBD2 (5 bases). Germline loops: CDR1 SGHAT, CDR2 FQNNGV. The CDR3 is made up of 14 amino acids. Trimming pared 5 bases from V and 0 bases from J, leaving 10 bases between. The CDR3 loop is CASSRLANQETQYF. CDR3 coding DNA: TGTGCCAGCAGCCGTCTAGCTAACCAAGAGACCCAGTACTTC.

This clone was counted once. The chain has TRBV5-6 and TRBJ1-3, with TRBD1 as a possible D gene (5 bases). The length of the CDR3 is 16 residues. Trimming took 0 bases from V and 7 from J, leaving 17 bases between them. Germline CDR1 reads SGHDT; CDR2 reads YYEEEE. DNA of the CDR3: TGTGCCAGCAGCTTGGGTCGGGGACGACCCCTTAACACCATATATTTT. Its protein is CASSLGRGRPLNTIYF.

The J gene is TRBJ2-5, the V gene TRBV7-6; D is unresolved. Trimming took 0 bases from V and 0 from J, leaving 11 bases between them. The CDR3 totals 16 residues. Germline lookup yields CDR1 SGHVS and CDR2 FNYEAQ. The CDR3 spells CASSLALSAYQETQYF. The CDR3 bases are TGTGCCAGCAGCTTAGCCCTGTCTGCGTACCAAGAGACCCAGTACTTC.

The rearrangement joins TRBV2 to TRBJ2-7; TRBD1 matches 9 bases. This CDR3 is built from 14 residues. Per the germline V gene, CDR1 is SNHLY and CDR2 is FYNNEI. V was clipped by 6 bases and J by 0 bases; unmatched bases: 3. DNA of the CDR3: TGTGCCAGCAGAGGGACAGGGAGCTCCTACGAGCAGTACTTC. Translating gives CASRGTGSSYEQYF.

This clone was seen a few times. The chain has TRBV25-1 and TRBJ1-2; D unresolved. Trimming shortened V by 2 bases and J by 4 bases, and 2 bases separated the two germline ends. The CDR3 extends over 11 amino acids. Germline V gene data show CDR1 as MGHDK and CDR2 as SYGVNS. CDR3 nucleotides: TGTGCCAGCAGTGAAAGCTATGGCTACACCTTC. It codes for CASSESYGYTF.

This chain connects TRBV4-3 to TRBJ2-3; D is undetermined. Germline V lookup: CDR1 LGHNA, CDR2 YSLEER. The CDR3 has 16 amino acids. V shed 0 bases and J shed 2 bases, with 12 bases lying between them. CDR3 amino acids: CASSQDSWSYTDTQYF. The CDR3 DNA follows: TGCGCCAGCAGCCAAGATAGTTGGAGTTACACAGATACGCAGTATTTT.

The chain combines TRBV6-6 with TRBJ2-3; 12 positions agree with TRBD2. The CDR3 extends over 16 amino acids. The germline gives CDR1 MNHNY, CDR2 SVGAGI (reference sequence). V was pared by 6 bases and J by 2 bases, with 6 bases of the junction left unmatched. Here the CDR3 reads CASSLRTSGITDTQYF. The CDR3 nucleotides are TGTGCCAGCAGCCTTCGGACTAGCGGGATCACAGATACGCAGTATTTT.

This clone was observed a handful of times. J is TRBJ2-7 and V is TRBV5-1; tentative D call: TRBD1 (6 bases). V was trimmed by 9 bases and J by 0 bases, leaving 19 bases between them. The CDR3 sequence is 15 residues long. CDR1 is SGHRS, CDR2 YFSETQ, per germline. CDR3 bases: TGCGCCACCAAACTGACAGGAGCCGACTCCTACGAGCAGTACTTC. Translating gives CATKLTGADSYEQYF.